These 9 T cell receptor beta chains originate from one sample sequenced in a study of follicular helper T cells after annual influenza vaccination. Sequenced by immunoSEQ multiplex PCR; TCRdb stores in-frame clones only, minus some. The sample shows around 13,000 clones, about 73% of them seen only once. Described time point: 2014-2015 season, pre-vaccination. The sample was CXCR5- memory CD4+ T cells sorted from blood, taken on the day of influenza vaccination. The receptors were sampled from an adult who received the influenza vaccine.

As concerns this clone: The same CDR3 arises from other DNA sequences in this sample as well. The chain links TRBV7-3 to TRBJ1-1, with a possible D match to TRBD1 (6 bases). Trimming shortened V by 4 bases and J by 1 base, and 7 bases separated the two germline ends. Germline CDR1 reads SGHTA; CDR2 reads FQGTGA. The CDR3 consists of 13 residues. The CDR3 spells CASSSQGNTEAFF. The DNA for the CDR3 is TGTGCCAGCAGCTCACAGGGGAACACTGAAGCTTTCTTT.

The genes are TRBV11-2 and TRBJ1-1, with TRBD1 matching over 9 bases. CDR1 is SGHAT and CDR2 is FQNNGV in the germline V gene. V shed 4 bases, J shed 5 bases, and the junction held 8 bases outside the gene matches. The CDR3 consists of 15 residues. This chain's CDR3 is CASSYSGTGWTEAFF. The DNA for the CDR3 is TGTGCCAGCAGCTACTCCGGGACAGGGTGGACTGAAGCTTTCTTT. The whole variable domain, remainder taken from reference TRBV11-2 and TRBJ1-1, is EAGVAQSPRYKIIEKRQSVAFWCNPISGHATLYWYQQILGQGPKLLIQFQNNGVVDDSQLPKDRFSAERLKGVDSTLKIQPAKLEDSAVYLCASSYSGTGWTEAFFGQGTRLTVV.

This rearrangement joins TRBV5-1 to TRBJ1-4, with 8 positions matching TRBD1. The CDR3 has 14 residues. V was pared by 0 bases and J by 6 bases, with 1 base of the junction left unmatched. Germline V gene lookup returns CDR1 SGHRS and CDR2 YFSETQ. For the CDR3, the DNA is TGCGCCAGCAGCTTGGGGACAGGGCATGAAAAACTGTTTTTT. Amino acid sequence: CASSLGTGHEKLFF.

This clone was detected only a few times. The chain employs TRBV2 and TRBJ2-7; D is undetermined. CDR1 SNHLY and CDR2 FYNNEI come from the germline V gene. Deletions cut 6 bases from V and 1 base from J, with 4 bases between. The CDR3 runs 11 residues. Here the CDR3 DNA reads TGTGCCAGCAGCGTTTCCTACGAGCAGTACTTC. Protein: CASSVSYEQYF.

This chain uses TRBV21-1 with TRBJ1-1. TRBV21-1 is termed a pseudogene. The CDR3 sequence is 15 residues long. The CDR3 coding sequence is TGTGCCAGCAGCAGTGAGAGGCGCCCTCCCAAGGAAGCTTTCTTT. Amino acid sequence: CASSSERRPPKEAFF.

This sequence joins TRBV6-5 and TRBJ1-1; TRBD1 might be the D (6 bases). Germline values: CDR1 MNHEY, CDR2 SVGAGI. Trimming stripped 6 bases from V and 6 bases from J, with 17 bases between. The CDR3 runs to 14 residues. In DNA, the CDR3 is TGTGCCAGCAGACCAACAGGGTCTCTCCCTGAAGCTTTCTTT. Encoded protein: CASRPTGSLPEAFF.

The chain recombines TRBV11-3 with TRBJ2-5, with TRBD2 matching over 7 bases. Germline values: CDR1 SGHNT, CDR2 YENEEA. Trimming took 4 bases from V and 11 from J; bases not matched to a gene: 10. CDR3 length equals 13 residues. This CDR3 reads CASSSRTSLEQYF. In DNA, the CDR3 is TGTGCCAGCAGCTCCCGGACTAGTTTAGAGCAGTACTTC.

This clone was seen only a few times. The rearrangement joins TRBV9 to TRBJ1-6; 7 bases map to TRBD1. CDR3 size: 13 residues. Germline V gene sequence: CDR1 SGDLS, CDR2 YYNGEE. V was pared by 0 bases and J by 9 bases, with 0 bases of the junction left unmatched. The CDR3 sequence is CASSVDRGSPLHF. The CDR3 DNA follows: TGTGCCAGCAGCGTAGACAGGGGTTCACCCCTCCACTTT. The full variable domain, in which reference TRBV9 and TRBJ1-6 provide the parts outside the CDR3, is DSGVTQTPKHLITATGQRVTLRCSPRSGDLSVYWYQQSLDQGLQFLIQYYNGEERAKGNILERFSAQQFPDLHSELNLSSLELGDSALYFCASSVDRGSPLHFGNGTRLTVT.

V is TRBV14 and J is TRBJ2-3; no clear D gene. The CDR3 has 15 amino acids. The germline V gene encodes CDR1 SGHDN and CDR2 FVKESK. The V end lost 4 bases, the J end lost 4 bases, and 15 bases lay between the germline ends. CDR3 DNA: TGTGCCAGCAGCCCGTTATTAGTGAGCGCAGATACGCAGTATTTT. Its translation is CASSPLLVSADTQYF. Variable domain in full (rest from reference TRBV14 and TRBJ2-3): EAGVTQFPSHSVIEKGQTVTLRCDPISGHDNLYWYRRVMGKEIKFLLHFVKESKQDESGMPNNRFLAERTGGTYSTLKVQPAELEDSGVYFCASSPLLVSADTQYFGPGTRLTVL.